The clone carrying this T cell receptor beta chain was detected only a few times. Its matching antigen is unknown. The junction shows a germline mismatch at one end, possibly a read error. The length of the CDR3 is 15 residues. Germline loops: CDR1 SSHAT, CDR2 FNYEAQ (reference sequence). Expressed TCRB transcripts were sequenced after all isolated RNA was converted to cDNA. The assay was immunoSEQ multiplex PCR, and TCRdb's table has in-frame clones only and misses some. The sample holds hundreds of thousands of clones; over 13% are singletons and the top ten take 0.04%. This sample is part of a study of beta chain features in type 1 diabetes. Study-wide results and caveats: The influence of HLA type on TCRB rearrangement stayed undetermined. Short templates might get an advantage during PCR, and this would be equal in patients and controls. Researchers report that Type 1 diabetes patients had moderately but significantly shorter TCRB CDR3s across all four CD4+ subsets.

CD45RO/CCR7/CD25/CD127/CD95/CD27 sorting isolated CD4+ naive, central memory, regulatory and stem cell-like memory cells. The V gene is TRBV7-7, the J gene TRBJ2-7; no firm D call. The receptor was isolated from a man in his late teens or twenties with type 1 diabetes. The sample consisted of naive CD4+ T cells from blood. CDR3 residues: CASSPHASSSYEQYF. Written as DNA, the CDR3 is TGTGCTAGCAGCCCCCACGCATCGAGCTCCTACGAGCAGTACTTC.